Detailed here is one T cell receptor beta chain. Its antigen specificity is not known. Qualities for individual bases were not recorded, and no much larger clone is one base off. Each collaborating institution followed its own protocols to collect whole blood in K2EDTA tubes. For TCRbeta analysis, collaborators shipped samples in one of three forms: frozen whole blood, isolated PBMCs, or DNA extracted from either of those sample types. The CDR3 measures 14 amino acids from cysteine to phenylalanine. Of all the DNA, just the CDR3 is kept, 42 bases in frame from base 1. V is pared back by 6 bases and J by 1 base, with 14 bases lying between the germline termini. The germline V gene gives CDR1 as SGHTS and CDR2 as YDEGEE. The data belong to a study of blood T cell repertoires in COVID-19 (dated by TCRdb to the early 2020s). As for the study more broadly: Samples from collaborators originated in the United States, Italy and Spain and spanned both the acute and convalescent phases of COVID-19. Where HLA class I and class II types were available, the types were taken from metadata supplied by the sample provider, not from assay-based typing. Subjects who had been exposed to COVID-19, were actively infected with it, or had recovered from it provided the deeply sampled blood TCRbeta repertoires that made up the dataset. Samples were obtained from the ongoing ImmuneRACE study (first 160 participants) and from 1,000 to 1,500 subjects provided by 6 global collaborators. The repertoires were released in a freely available public database intended as a resource for research on the immune response to SARS-CoV-2. Sample metadata almost always included a de-identified subject ID, COVID-19 status, age in years and sex. The material from the prospective study consisted of cDNA or gDNA derived from T cells, B-cell-depleted T cells, or PBMCs.

The immunoSEQ Assay, a bias-controlled multiplex PCR, was used to amplify TCRbeta CDR3 regions from genomic DNA. The study's processing was this. Within the assay, amplification of reference gene primers was used to estimate how many nucleated cells each sample contained. To quantify the absolute abundance of each unique TCRbeta CDR3 rearrangement, sequence reads were collapsed and filtered. For each sample, productive Simpson clonality was calculated as the square root of Simpson's diversity index over productive rearrangements. TCRdb carries this immuneACCESS record with in-frame sequences only. Its versions omit some clonotypes, under half of them owing to an unresolved V gene in the studies checked, with the rest unexplained. V and J calls and clone size are those listed in that table; D and trimming were worked out from the DNA. The sample table holds about 98,000 clones, of which about four fifths were seen once. Approximately 18% of the sample is in the top ten clones.

General study outcomes and caveats: The quantity of clinical and demographic metadata differed by source and by participant and was supplied without curation.

The sequencing input was peripheral blood. The origin of this receptor is an elderly man with acute or convalescent COVID-19. The rearrangement combines TRBV5-8 with TRBJ2-7, and TRBD2 may be the D gene, going by 6 matching bases. CDR3 region: CASIDGLISYEQYF. The bases are TGTGCCAGCATCGATGGACTAATTTCCTACGAGCAGTACTTC.